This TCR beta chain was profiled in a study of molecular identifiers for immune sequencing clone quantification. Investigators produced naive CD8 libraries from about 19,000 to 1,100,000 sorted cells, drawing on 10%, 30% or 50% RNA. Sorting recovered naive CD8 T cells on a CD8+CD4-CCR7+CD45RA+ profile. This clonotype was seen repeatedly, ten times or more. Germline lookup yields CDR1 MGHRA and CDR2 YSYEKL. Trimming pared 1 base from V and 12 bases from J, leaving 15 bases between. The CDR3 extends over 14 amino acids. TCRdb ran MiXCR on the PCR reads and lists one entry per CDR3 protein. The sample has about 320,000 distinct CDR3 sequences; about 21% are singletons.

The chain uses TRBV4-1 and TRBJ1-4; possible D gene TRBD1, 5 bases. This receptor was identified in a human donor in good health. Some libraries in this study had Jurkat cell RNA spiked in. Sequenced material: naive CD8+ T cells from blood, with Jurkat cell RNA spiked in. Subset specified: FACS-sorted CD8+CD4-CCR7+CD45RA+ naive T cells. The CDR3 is CASSQVMNPGELFF. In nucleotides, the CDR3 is TGCGCCAGCAGCCAAGTTATGAACCCGGGGGAACTGTTTTTT.